This TCR beta chain was sequenced in a study of blood T cell repertoires in COVID-19. Overall study context: Acute and convalescent COVID-19 specimens originated in the United States, Italy and Spain.

This CDR3 has 15 residues. Germline CDR1 is LGHDT and CDR2 is YNNKEL (reference sequence). The germline V and J ends were trimmed by 1 base and 0 bases, with 10 bases remaining between them. TCRdb's table, derived via immunoSEQ multiplex PCR, lists solely in-frame clones and lacks some. The sample lists more than 250,000 clones; 80% to 90% were seen once. Material for sequencing was PBMCs or T cells enriched from blood (not recorded which). The clonotype comes from a woman in her twenties or thirties who had recovered from COVID-19. V usage is TRBV3-1 (or the pseudogene TRBV3-2) and J usage is TRBJ2-7; D uncertain. CDR3 DNA: TGTGCCAGCAGCCAAGGTGGTATTAGCTCCTACGAGCAGTACTTC. It specifies CASSQGGISSYEQYF.